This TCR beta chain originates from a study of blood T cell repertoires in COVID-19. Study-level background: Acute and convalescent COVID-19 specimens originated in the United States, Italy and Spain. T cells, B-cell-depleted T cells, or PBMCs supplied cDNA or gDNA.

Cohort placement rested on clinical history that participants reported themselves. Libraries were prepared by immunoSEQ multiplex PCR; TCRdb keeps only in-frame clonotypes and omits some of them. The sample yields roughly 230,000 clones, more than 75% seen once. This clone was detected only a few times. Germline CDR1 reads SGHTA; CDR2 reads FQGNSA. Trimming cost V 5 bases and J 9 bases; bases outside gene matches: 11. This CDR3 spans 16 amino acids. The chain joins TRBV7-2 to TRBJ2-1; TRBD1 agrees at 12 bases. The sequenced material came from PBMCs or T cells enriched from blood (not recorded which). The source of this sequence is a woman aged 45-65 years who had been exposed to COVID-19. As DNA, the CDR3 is TGTGCCAGCAGCCCCCCACCGGGACAGGGGGCGGGTGAGCAGTTCTTC. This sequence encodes CASSPPPGQGAGEQFF.